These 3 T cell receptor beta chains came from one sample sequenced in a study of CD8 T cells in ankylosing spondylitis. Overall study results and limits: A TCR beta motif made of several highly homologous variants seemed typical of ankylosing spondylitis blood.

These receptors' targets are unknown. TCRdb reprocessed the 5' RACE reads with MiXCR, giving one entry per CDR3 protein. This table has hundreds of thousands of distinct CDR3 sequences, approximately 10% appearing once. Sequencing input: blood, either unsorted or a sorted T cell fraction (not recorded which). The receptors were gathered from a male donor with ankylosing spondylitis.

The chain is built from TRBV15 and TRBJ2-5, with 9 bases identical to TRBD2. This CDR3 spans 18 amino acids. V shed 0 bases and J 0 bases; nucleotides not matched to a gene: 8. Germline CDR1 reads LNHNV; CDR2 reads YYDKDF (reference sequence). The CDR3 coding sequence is TGTGCCACCAGCAGAGATCATGGGGTAGCGGGGGACCAAGAGACCCAGTACTTC. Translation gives CATSRDHGVAGDQETQYF.

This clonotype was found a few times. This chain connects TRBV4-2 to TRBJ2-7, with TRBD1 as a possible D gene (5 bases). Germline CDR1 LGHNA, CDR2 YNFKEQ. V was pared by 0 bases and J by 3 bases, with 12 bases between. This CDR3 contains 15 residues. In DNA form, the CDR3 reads TGTGCCAGCAGCCAAGATCCCGGCAGGGTCTACGAGCAGTACTTC. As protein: CASSQDPGRVYEQYF.

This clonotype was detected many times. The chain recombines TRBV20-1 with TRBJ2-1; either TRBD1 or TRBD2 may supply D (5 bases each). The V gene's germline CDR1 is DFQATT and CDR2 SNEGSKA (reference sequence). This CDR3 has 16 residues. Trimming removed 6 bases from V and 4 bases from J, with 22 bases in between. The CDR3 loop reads CSATSLRGQAYNEQFF. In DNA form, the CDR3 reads TGCAGTGCAACCTCCCTCCGGGGCCAAGCGTACAATGAGCAGTTCTTC.